This section outlines one TCR beta chain sequence together with its context. CDR3 length: 12 amino acids. The V end was cut by 5 bases, the J end by 1 base, with 6 bases between. The germline V gene has CDR1 MDHEN and CDR2 SYDVKM. Clones were sequenced by immunoSEQ multiplex PCR, and TCRdb holds only the in-frame ones, with some missing. This sample has about 250,000 clones, with roughly 90% found just once. This record comes from a study of blood T cell repertoires in COVID-19. The sequence came from a woman aged 30 to 39 with acute COVID-19. The specimen was PBMCs or T cells enriched from blood (not recorded which). The rearrangement joins TRBV28 to TRBJ2-7; D is undetermined. The CDR3 is CASSQTSYEQYF. CDR3 in DNA: TGTGCCAGCAGTCAAACTTCCTACGAGCAGTACTTC.